The clone carrying this TCR beta chain was recorded many times. The sample is drawn from a study of low-dose radiotherapy and immunotherapy resistance in tumors. TRAV- and TRBV-specific primers primed first-strand cDNA, covering alpha and beta chains. With a constant-region primer and a V-primer adapter, TCRs were subjected to 15 to 25 PCR cycles of amplification. From the reads, TCRdb called clonotypes with MiXCR, one entry per CDR3 protein. The sample has tens of thousands of distinct CDR3 sequences; 15% to 20% are singletons. As to time point: before trial treatment. Donors received a regimen that comprised nivolumab, ipilimumab, aspirin, low-dose cyclophosphamide and low-dose radiotherapy. The CDR3 is 17 residues long. Germline values: CDR1 SGHRS, CDR2 YFSETQ. The V end was cut by 0 bases, the J end by 10 bases, with 20 bases between.

The sequence came from a male donor with prostate cancer. Sequencing used PBMCs, obtained before treatment. The chain couples TRBV5-1 to TRBJ1-6; D is undetermined. CDR3 region: CASSLVTGPTMLSPLHF. As DNA, the CDR3 is TGCGCCAGCAGCTTGGTAACCGGGCCAACCATGTTATCACCCCTCCACTTT.